These T cell receptor beta chains were read from a single sample in a study of T cell repertoires in cytomegalovirus infection. TCRdb fed the reads into MiXCR, producing one record per CDR3 protein. This table holds 110,000 to 150,000 distinct CDR3 sequences, about 6% found once. Sequenced material: PBMCs. These receptors all stem from a human donor in good health (CMV status not recorded). Some clones in this sample may be carry-over from other donors' samples. The CDR3 runs from the conserved cysteine through the conserved F or W. Each record gives: clone size, D gene, V gene, J gene, CDR3 DNA, CDR3 protein. A D gene is named only where the DNA matches it firmly. Where a row states a size, it is once, few, many or the class of an expanded clone; other rows omit it.

many	NA	TRBV7-2	TRBJ2-3	TGTGCCAGCAGTTTCACTCAGGGTGGGTCAGATACGCAGTATTTT	CASSFTQGGSDTQYF
many	TRBD1	TRBV18	TRBJ2-5	TGTGCCAGCTCAGCAACAGGGGGACAAGAGACCCAGTACTTC	CASSATGGQETQYF
many	NA	TRBV6-6	TRBJ2-7	TGTGCCAGCAAGAGGGTTTCCCCCGGGGGTGAGCAGTACTTC	CASKRVSPGGEQYF
many	TRBD1	TRBV5-5	TRBJ2-2	TGTGCCAGCAGCTCGGGACAGGGTTTGGCCGGGGAGCTGTTTTTT	CASSSGQGLAGELFF
many	TRBD1	TRBV5-6	TRBJ1-5	TGTGCCAGCAGCTTGGGGACAGGAGCAGAGCCCCAGCATTTT	CASSLGTGAEPQHF
many	NA	TRBV5-4	TRBJ2-7	TGTGCCAGCAGCCTGGACGGACGGAGCTACGAGCAGTACTTC	CASSLDGRSYEQYF
many	NA	TRBV19	TRBJ2-7	TGTGCCAGTAGTATAGGGACGGGTGCGTACGAGCAGTACTTC	CASSIGTGAYEQYF
many	TRBD1	TRBV10-3	TRBJ2-3	TGTGCCATCAGTGAGCTGGACAGGGCTAGCACAGATACGCAGTATTTT	CAISELDRASTDTQYF
few	NA	TRBV24-1	TRBJ2-1	TGTGCCACCAGTGACGGGATTCCGGGCAATGAGCAGTTCTTC	CATSDGIPGNEQFF
NA	TRBD1	TRBV11-1	TRBJ1-1	TGTGCCAGCAGTAAGACAGGGACCAGAAACACTGAAGCTTTCTTT	CASSKTGTRNTEAFF
few	TRBD1	TRBV2	TRBJ2-7	TGTGCCAGCAGTGAGGCTCCCCCGGGACAGGGCTCCTACGAGCAGTACTTC	CASSEAPPGQGSYEQYF
NA	NA	TRBV24-1	TRBJ2-7	TGTGCCACCAGTGATCTGTACTCCTACGAGCAGTACTTC	CATSDLYSYEQYF
many	NA	TRBV7-3	TRBJ1-1	TGTGCCAGCAGACAGAAAGGGGGGCTTTCATCGAACACTGAAGCTTTCTTT	CASRQKGGLSSNTEAFF
many	NA	TRBV7-2	TRBJ1-3	TGTGCCAGCAGCTTAGGGGGGCAGGGTGGAAACACCATATATTTT	CASSLGGQGGNTIYF
many	NA	TRBV7-2	TRBJ1-2	TGTGCCAGCAATTCCTTCGGGAATAACTATGGCTACACCTTC	CASNSFGNNYGYTF
NA	NA	TRBV14	TRBJ2-5	TGTGCCAGCAGCACCAGACTTACCCAAGAGACCCAGTACTTC	CASSTRLTQETQYF
many	NA	TRBV5-1	TRBJ1-6	TGCGCCAGCAGCTTGGACGGCCAGAATTCACCCCTCCACTTT	CASSLDGQNSPLHF
many	NA	TRBV5-4	TRBJ2-7	TGTGCCAGCAGCTCGTCCGGGCCGGGAGTTTACGAGCAGTACTTC	CASSSSGPGVYEQYF
many	NA	TRBV6-2/TRBV6-3	TRBJ1-1	TGTGCCAGCAGTCCCGGGGGCACGTCGGCTTTCTTT	CASSPGGTSAFF
many	NA	TRBV28	TRBJ2-2	TGTGCCAGCAGTTTATTTAGGAGGGTCAAGACGAACACCGGGGAGCTGTTTTTT	CASSLFRRVKTNTGELFF
many	NA	TRBV7-2	TRBJ2-1	TGTGCCAGCAGCGATAGGGGGGGGGAGGTCGTGGAGCAGTTCTTC	CASSDRGGEVVEQFF
many	TRBD2	TRBV2	TRBJ2-1	TGTGCCAGCTTACTAGCGGGGAATACCGGGCAGTTCTTC	CASLLAGNTGQFF
many	NA	TRBV7-9	TRBJ2-1	TGTGCCAGCAGCCTTCTGGGGTTATTGACCTACAATGAGCAGTTCTTC	CASSLLGLLTYNEQFF